Listed below are T cell receptor beta chains from one sample, sequenced in a study of T cell responses to AZD1222 COVID-19 vaccine. The repertoire was sequenced with immunoSEQ multiplex PCR; TCRdb's copy has only in-frame clones and lacks some. The top ten hold about 4% of the sample, which has approximately 110,000 clones, around 87% seen once. The material sequenced was peripheral blood, taken 28 days after the second AZD1222 dose. The source of these receptors is an adult who received the AZD1222 COVID-19 vaccine. CDR3s include the opening cysteine and the closing phenylalanine or tryptophan. D genes are given only for firm matches. Expanded clones are given a class, and other clones once, few, many or no size at all.

TRBV5-1	TRBJ1-1	once	.	CASSLGGLGEGNTEAFF	TGCGCCAGCAGCTTGGGAGGGTTAGGGGAAGGGAACACTGAAGCTTTCTTT
TRBV5-6	TRBJ1-6	.	TRBD1	CASSFRDRVYSPLHF	TGTGCCAGCAGCTTCCGGGACAGGGTATATTCACCCCTCCACTTT
TRBV27	TRBJ2-5	.	.	CASSSFGEEETQYF	TGTGCCAGCAGTTCGTTTGGGGAGGAGGAGACCCAGTACTTC
TRBV15	TRBJ2-5	once	TRBD2	CATSRDTLWGGETQYF	TGTGCCACCAGCAGAGATACCCTCTGGGGGGGGGAGACCCAGTACTTC
TRBV2	TRBJ2-7	.	.	CASSEFYEQYF	TGTGCCAGCAGTGAATTCTACGAGCAGTACTTC
TRBV7-6	TRBJ2-1	.	.	CASSSTGSKGGEQFF	TGTGCCAGCAGCTCTACCGGGTCTAAGGGCGGTGAGCAGTTCTTC
TRBV20-1	TRBJ2-5	.	.	CSARIRETQYF	TGCAGTGCTAGAATCCGGGAGACCCAGTACTTC
TRBV7-2	TRBJ2-2	.	TRBD2	CASSLGLGSTGELFF	TGTGCCAGCAGCTTGGGACTAGGGAGCACCGGGGAGCTGTTTTTT
TRBV6-2/TRBV6-3	TRBJ2-7	.	TRBD1	CASSVLGQRSFYEQYF	TGTGCCAGCAGTGTCCTGGGACAGCGATCTTTCTACGAGCAGTACTTC
TRBV7-9	TRBJ1-2	.	.	CASSLGEVNYGYTF	TGTGCCAGCAGCTTAGGGGAGGTGAACTATGGCTACACCTTC
TRBV19	TRBJ1-2	.	.	CASSLRGSLRINYGYTF	TGTGCCAGTAGCCTTAGAGGCAGTCTTCGTATCAACTATGGCTACACCTTC
TRBV6-5	TRBJ2-7	.	TRBD1	CASSTRDRASYEQYF	TGTGCCAGCAGTACCCGGGACAGGGCATCCTACGAGCAGTACTTC
TRBV2	TRBJ1-5	.	TRBD1	CASNTGVGNQPQHF	TGTGCCAGCAATACAGGGGTGGGAAATCAGCCCCAGCATTTT
TRBV21-1	TRBJ1-6	few	.	CASSKGGPGLWNSPLHF	TGTGCCAGCAGCAAAGGGGGCCCGGGGTTGTGGAATTCACCCCTCCACTTT
TRBV6-5	TRBJ2-5	once	.	CASKSKETQYF	TGTGCCAGCAAAAGCAAGGAGACCCAGTACTTC
TRBV18	TRBJ2-1	.	.	CASSPPWTSRGDNEQFF	TGTGCCAGCTCACCTCCCTGGACTAGCAGGGGGGACAATGAGCAGTTCTTC
TRBV12-5	TRBJ1-1	few	.	CASGLGTPVGNTEAFF	TGTGCTAGTGGTCTGGGGACCCCCGTCGGGAACACTGAAGCTTTCTTT
TRBV20-1	TRBJ2-7	.	.	CSASVKGGPPWYEQYF	TGCAGTGCTAGTGTAAAAGGGGGTCCCCCTTGGTACGAGCAGTACTTC
TRBV18	TRBJ1-4	.	.	CASSPRVGPGKVYEKLFF	TGTGCCAGCTCCCCTCGGGTTGGACCGGGCAAGGTCTATGAAAAACTGTTTTTT
TRBV23-1	TRBJ1-3	few	TRBD1	CASTHRGSGNTIYF	TGCGCCAGCACCCACAGGGGTTCTGGAAACACCATATATTTT
TRBV19	TRBJ2-3	.	TRBD1	CASKEGGRGLLGTQYF	TGTGCCAGTAAGGAGGGGGGCAGGGGGCTATTAGGTACGCAGTATTTT
TRBV6-5	TRBJ1-4	.	.	CASQTDSRRKLFF	TGTGCCAGCCAGACTGACAGCCGAAGAAAACTGTTTTTT
TRBV27	TRBJ1-1	.	.	CASTSGSGNTEAFF	TGTGCCAGCACATCAGGGAGTGGGAACACTGAAGCTTTCTTT
TRBV7-9	TRBJ1-1	many	.	CASSLVMSTEAFF	TGTGCCAGCAGCTTAGTGATGTCCACTGAAGCTTTCTTT